This T cell receptor beta chain was sequenced during a study of blood T cell repertoires in COVID-19. Living in about two dozen US areas, the participants were between roughly 18 and 90 years of age. The CDR3 length is 14 residues. Germline loops: CDR1 SGHAT, CDR2 FQNNGV. V was shortened by 4 bases and J by 4 bases, with 13 bases between the two germline ends. As handled by the study authors: Amplification from reference gene primers served as the basis for estimated nucleated cell counts. TCRdb's copy holds only in-frame clones and misses some; the assay was immunoSEQ multiplex PCR. V, J and clone size derive from that table, while D and trimming were established from the DNA sequence. The table records 220,000 or so clones, almost 90% of them present only once.

The rearrangement links TRBV11-2 to TRBJ1-2, with TRBD1 as a possible D gene (5 bases). Sequenced sample: PBMCs or T cells enriched from blood (not recorded which). This clonotype was obtained from a young man who had been exposed to COVID-19. The CDR3 here is CASSSPQGGYGYTF. The CDR3 bases are TGTGCCAGCAGCTCCCCGCAGGGTGGCTATGGCTACACCTTC.